This T cell receptor (beta chain) was recorded in a study of blood T cell repertoires in COVID-19. About the research overall: Material from acute and convalescent COVID-19 was sourced from the United States, Italy and Spain. Sample material is recorded as cDNA or gDNA derived from T cells, B-cell-depleted T cells, or PBMCs.

This clone was seen once. In the authors' methods: Researchers report that nucleated cell counts were estimated from reference gene primer amplification. TCRdb keeps only in-frame clones here, not all; method: immunoSEQ multiplex PCR. D and trimming come from the DNA, and the V and J calls and clone size come from that table. The sample records 23,000 or so clones, 80% to 95% being singletons. This receptor was taken from a human donor in a cohort sampled during active COVID-19. The sample taken for sequencing was peripheral blood.

The DNA of the CDR3 is TGTGCCAGCAGCTACCGAGGGACAGGGGGCACTGAAGCTTTCTTT. Translated: CASSYRGTGGTEAFF. The chain employs TRBV5-5 and TRBJ1-1, with TRBD1 matching over 11 bases. The V gene's germline CDR1 is SGHKS and CDR2 YYEKEE (reference sequence). With V trimmed by 3 bases and J by 4 bases, 5 bases remained unmatched. The CDR3 runs 15 residues.